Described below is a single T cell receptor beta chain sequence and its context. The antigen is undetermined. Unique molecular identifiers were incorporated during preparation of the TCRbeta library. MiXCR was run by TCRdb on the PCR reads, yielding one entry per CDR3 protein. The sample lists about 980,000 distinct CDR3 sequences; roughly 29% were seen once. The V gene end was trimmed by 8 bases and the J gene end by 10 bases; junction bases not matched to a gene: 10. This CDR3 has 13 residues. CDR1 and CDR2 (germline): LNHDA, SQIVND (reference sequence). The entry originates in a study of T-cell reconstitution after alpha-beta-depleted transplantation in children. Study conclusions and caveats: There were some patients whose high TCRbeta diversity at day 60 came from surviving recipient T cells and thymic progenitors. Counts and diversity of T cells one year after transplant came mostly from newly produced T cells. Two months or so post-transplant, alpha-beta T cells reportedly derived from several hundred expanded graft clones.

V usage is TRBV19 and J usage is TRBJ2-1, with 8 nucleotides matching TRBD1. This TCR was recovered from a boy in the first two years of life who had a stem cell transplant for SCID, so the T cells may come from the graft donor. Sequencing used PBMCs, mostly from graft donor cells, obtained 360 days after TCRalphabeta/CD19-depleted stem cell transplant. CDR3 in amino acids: CASRGDRLREQFF. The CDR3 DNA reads TGTGCCAGTCGAGGGGACAGGTTGCGGGAGCAGTTCTTC.